This T cell receptor (beta chain) was captured by sequencing in a study of molecular identifiers for immune sequencing clone quantification. As for the study in general: Five aliquots were made in replicates from the RNA of approximately 22,000 or 94,000 naive CD8 cells, and four were sequenced. General study points: Identical TCR molecules that share a barcode could lead to an underestimation of highly expanded clone sizes.

Libraries of naive CD8 cells were prepared from around 20,000 to 1,000,000 sorted cells using 10%, 30% or 50% RNA. Preparation methods for the bulk TCR libraries were those previously described, with listed TCR primers. TCRdb passed the PCR reads through MiXCR, listing each CDR3 protein once. The profile shows tens of thousands of distinct CDR3 sequences, under 25% of them singletons. This clonotype was detected only a few times. The antigen remains unidentified. An end of the junction does not agree with germline; a read error may underlie this. The sequenced sample was naive CD8+ T cells from blood, with Jurkat cell RNA spiked in. The subset here: FACS-sorted CD8+CD4-CCR7+CD45RA+ naive T cells. The source of this sequence is a human donor in good health. Some libraries in this study had Jurkat cell RNA spiked in.

CDR3 DNA: TGTGCCAGCAGTTACTCGATTGTAGCAACTAATGAAAAACTGTCTTTT. Its protein is CASSYSIVATNEKLSF. The gene calls are TRBV6-5 and TRBJ1-4; no clear D. The CDR3 is made up of 16 amino acids. Germline V gives CDR1 MNHEY, CDR2 SVGAGI.